Following are 30 T cell receptor beta chains from one sample sequenced in a study of OX40 agonist ivuxolimab in advanced cancers. This table comes from immunoSEQ multiplex PCR, and its TCRdb copy is limited to in-frame clones, with some not included. The table records tens of thousands of clones, around 89% of them present only once. This specimen was CD4+ or CD8+ T cells sorted from blood, taken in a trial of the OX40 agonist ivuxolimab. Every receptor here comes from an adult with an advanced solid tumor such as melanoma, head and neck, liver or kidney cancer.

The genes are TRBV9 and TRBJ2-2; D is unclear. Trimming removed 1 base from V and 4 bases from J, with 5 bases in between. Germline CDR1 and CDR2: SGDLS and YYNGEE. The length of the CDR3 is 13 residues. The CDR3 reads CASSVRVTGELFF. For the CDR3, the DNA is TGTGCCAGCAGCGTACGGGTCACCGGGGAGCTGTTTTTT.

The chain is built from TRBV19 and TRBJ2-1; D could derive from TRBD1 or TRBD2 (5 bases each). Germline lookup yields CDR1 LNHDA and CDR2 SQIVND (reference sequence). V lost 3 bases to trimming and J lost 5 bases, with 17 bases between them. The CDR3 is 16 residues long. This CDR3 is CASSIFGHGADNEQFF. DNA for the CDR3: TGTGCCAGTAGTATTTTCGGTCACGGGGCCGACAATGAGCAGTTCTTC.

The chain employs TRBV4-2 and TRBJ1-2; weak D call: TRBD1 (5 bases). V was trimmed by 1 base and J by 2 bases, leaving 8 bases between them. CDR1 and CDR2 (germline): LGHNA, YNFKEQ. This CDR3 contains 14 residues. The chain's CDR3 is CASSQVAGNYGYTF. The CDR3 bases are TGTGCCAGCAGCCAAGTGGCAGGGAACTATGGCTACACCTTC.

This chain's CDR3 is CSAPGLPLSEQYF. The DNA for the CDR3 is TGCAGCGCACCGGGACTCCCCCTATCCGAGCAGTACTTC. This chain links TRBV29-1 with TRBJ2-7; maybe TRBD2 (6 bases). This CDR3 spans 13 amino acids. Germline values: CDR1 SQVTM, CDR2 ANQGSEA. With 7 bases removed from V and 6 bases from J, the gap between germline ends came to 19 bases.

A few counts support this clone. The rearrangement links TRBV2 to TRBJ2-3; 11 positions match TRBD2. This CDR3 is built from 15 residues. Trimming removed 4 bases from V and 4 bases from J; junction bases left unmatched: 4. In germline, CDR1 is SNHLY, CDR2 FYNNEI. The CDR3 nucleotides are TGTGCCAGCAGTGCTAGCGGGGGGTTCTCAGATACGCAGTATTTT. Translation gives CASSASGGFSDTQYF.

Remarks on this clone: Other DNA sequences in this sample translate to the same CDR3. This chain uses TRBV9 with TRBJ2-1; D possibly corresponds to TRBD1 (6 bases). V was shortened by 7 bases and J by 6 bases, with 11 bases between the two germline ends. Germline V lookup: CDR1 SGDLS, CDR2 YYNGEE. The CDR3 has 12 amino acids. CDR3 residues: CASSGVSNEQFF. Written as DNA, the CDR3 is TGTGCCAGCTCAGGGGTTTCCAATGAGCAGTTCTTC.

Comments on this clone: Within the sample, other DNA sequences also encode this same CDR3. This sequence joins TRBV18 and TRBJ2-3; D remains ambiguous. The ends were cut back, 0 bases at V and 0 bases at J, with 4 bases in the middle. Germline values: CDR1 KGHSH, CDR2 LQKENI. CDR3 length equals 14 residues. The CDR3 loop reads CASSPPTSTDTQYF. The CDR3 DNA follows: TGTGCCAGCTCACCACCGACTAGCACAGATACGCAGTATTTT.

V usage is TRBV13 and J usage is TRBJ1-2, with D possibly being TRBD1 (5 bases). V gave up 7 bases and J gave up 2 bases, with 11 bases separating them. This CDR3 is built from 13 residues. Germline V gives CDR1 PRHDT, CDR2 FYEKMQ (reference sequence). CDR3 sequence (DNA): TGTGCCAGCACCGTACAGGCGAACTATGGCTACACCTTC. This translates into CASTVQANYGYTF.

The V gene is TRBV27, the J gene TRBJ1-1; D not certain. This CDR3 spans 14 amino acids. CDR1 is MNHEY and CDR2 is SMNVEV in the germline V gene (reference sequence). V lost 2 bases to trimming and J lost 3 bases, with 10 bases between them. The CDR3 loop reads CASSLTRPDTEAFF. The CDR3 nucleotides read TGTGCCAGCAGTTTAACCCGCCCTGACACTGAAGCTTTCTTT.

The rearrangement links TRBV4-1 to TRBJ2-1; TRBD2 matches at 7 bases. The CDR3 contains 16 residues. Trimming at V came to 0 bases and at J to 3 bases, leaving 5 bases not matched to a gene. Germline V lookup: CDR1 MGHRA, CDR2 YSYEKL. The CDR3 loop is CASSQERLAVYNEQFF. CDR3 DNA sequence: TGCGCCAGCAGCCAAGAACGGCTAGCGGTCTACAATGAGCAGTTCTTC.

This clone was counted a single time. The J gene is TRBJ2-7, the V gene TRBV29-1, with a tentative D call TRBD2 (6 bases). This CDR3 contains 16 residues. Trimming removed 2 bases at V and 0 bases at J, with 17 bases between. Germline V gene lookup returns CDR1 SQVTM and CDR2 ANQGSEA. CDR3 amino acids: CSVERDEGGNSYEQYF. As DNA, the CDR3 is TGCAGCGTTGAAAGGGACGAGGGCGGGAACTCCTACGAGCAGTACTTC.

The chain is built from TRBV7-9 and TRBJ1-4, with D unclear. Trimming took off 6 bases at V and 2 bases at J, with 7 bases between the two ends. This CDR3 is built from 13 residues. Germline CDR1 is SEHNR and CDR2 is FQNEAQ (reference sequence). CDR3 amino acids: CASRRGTNEKLFF. CDR3 bases: TGTGCCAGCAGGCGGGGTACTAATGAAAAACTGTTTTTT. Drawing the rest from reference TRBV7-9 and TRBJ1-4, the complete variable domain is DTGVSQNPRHKITKRGQNVTFRCDPISEHNRLYWYRQTLGQGPEFLTYFQNEAQLEKSRLLSDRFSAERPKGSFSTLEIQRTEQGDSAMYLCASRRGTNEKLFFGSGTQLSVL.

This rearrangement joins TRBV13 to TRBJ1-2, with 7 bases matching TRBD1. Germline V gene sequence: CDR1 PRHDT, CDR2 FYEKMQ (reference sequence). This CDR3 has 15 residues. V was pared by 0 bases and J by 3 bases, with 4 bases of the junction left unmatched. CDR3 nucleotides: TGTGCCAGCAGCTTAGGAACCGGGACAGACTATGGCTACACCTTC. This translates into CASSLGTGTDYGYTF.

As DNA, the CDR3 is TGTGCCAGCAGCTTACCTGGGGCCAACGTCCTGACTTTC. This gives the protein CASSLPGANVLTF. This chain joins TRBV7-9 and TRBJ2-6, with D unclear. The CDR3 contains 13 residues. V lost 2 bases and J lost 2, with 1 base in between. The germline CDR1 and CDR2 sequences are SEHNR and FQNEAQ (reference sequence).

This rearrangement joins TRBV9 to TRBJ2-7; D not resolved. The CDR3 totals 14 residues. V was clipped by 0 bases and J by 2 bases, with 9 bases between them. Germline CDR1 SGDLS, CDR2 YYNGEE. The CDR3 bases are TGTGCCAGCAGCGTAGAAGGTGGGCCCTACGAGCAGTACTTC. It specifies CASSVEGGPYEQYF. The complete variable domain, with remaining parts taken from reference TRBV9 and TRBJ2-7, reads DSGVTQTPKHLITATGQRVTLRCSPRSGDLSVYWYQQSLDQGLQFLIQYYNGEERAKGNILERFSAQQFPDLHSELNLSSLELGDSALYFCASSVEGGPYEQYFGPGTRLTVT.

The V and J genes are TRBV28 and TRBJ2-3; D is uncertain. Trimming took off 5 bases at V and 4 bases at J, with 16 bases between the two ends. This CDR3 region has 15 residues. Germline CDR1 and CDR2: MDHEN and SYDVKM. The CDR3 DNA reads TGTGCCAGCAGTATCACCACCCTAAGGGCAGATACGCAGTATTTT. This gives the protein CASSITTLRADTQYF. Looking up the rest from reference TRBV28 and TRBJ2-3 gives the full variable domain: DVKVTQSSRYLVKRTGEKVFLECVQDMDHENMFWYRQDPGLGLRLIYFSYDVKMKEKGDIPEGYSVSREKKERFSLILESASTNQTSMYLCASSITTLRADTQYFGPGTRLTVL.

The chain employs TRBV5-4 and TRBJ2-5; no clear D gene. The germline V gene has CDR1 SGHNT and CDR2 YYREEE (reference sequence). The V end was cut by 10 bases, the J end by 4 bases, with 8 bases between. The CDR3 is 10 amino acids. Here the CDR3 DNA reads TGTGCCTTCGGTGGAGAGACCCAGTACTTC. Translating it yields CAFGGETQYF.

The chain carries TRBV7-9 and TRBJ2-7; no definite D call. V was clipped by 0 bases and J by 3 bases, with 9 bases between them. CDR3 length equals 14 residues. Germline CDR1 reads SEHNR; CDR2 reads FQNEAQ (reference sequence). The CDR3 DNA sequence: TGTGCCAGCAGCTTAGCCTATCGAGGCTACGAGCAGTACTTC. Translation: CASSLAYRGYEQYF.

CDR3 amino acids: CASSVAGSMGPGDTQYF. CDR3 bases: TGTGCCAGCAGCGTAGCGGGCAGTATGGGGCCGGGGGATACGCAGTATTTT. The chain is built from TRBV9 and TRBJ2-3, with D possibly being TRBD1 or TRBD2 (5 bases each). The germline CDR1 and CDR2 sequences are SGDLS and YYNGEE. The CDR3 consists of 17 residues. The V and J ends lost 0 bases and 6 bases respectively, with 20 bases between them.

Only a few counts were recorded for this clone. V gene TRBV7-9 combines with J gene TRBJ2-7; D is possibly TRBD1 (5 bases). The CDR3 loop spans 12 amino acids. Germline CDR1 reads SEHNR; CDR2 reads FQNEAQ (reference sequence). V gave up 5 bases and J gave up 3 bases, with 8 bases separating them. CDR3 sequence reads: CASSPTGYEQYF. The DNA for the CDR3 is TGTGCCAGCAGCCCCACAGGCTACGAGCAGTACTTC.

The CDR3 reads CASSSRGGGPNAQFF. The CDR3 DNA reads TGTGCCAGCAGTTCCCGTGGGGGGGGCCCCAACGCGCAGTTCTTC. The chain uses TRBV27 and TRBJ2-1; possibly TRBD2 for D (7 bases). Germline V gene data show CDR1 as MNHEY and CDR2 as SMNVEV (reference sequence). Trimming took off 4 bases at V and 12 bases at J, with 22 bases between the two ends. This CDR3 has 15 amino acids.

V and J are TRBV7-6 and TRBJ2-7; 11 nucleotides match TRBD1. Per germline, CDR1 SGHVS and CDR2 FNYEAQ. CDR3 length: 15 residues. V shed 5 bases and J 0 bases; nucleotides not matched to a gene: 3. This CDR3 reads CASSPGTGGSYEQYF. CDR3 sequence (DNA): TGTGCCAGCAGCCCCGGGACAGGGGGCTCCTACGAGCAGTACTTC.

This clone appeared once. This rearrangement joins TRBV25-1 to TRBJ2-7, with D hard to call. The CDR3 is 12 amino acids. Per germline, CDR1 MGHDK and CDR2 SYGVNS. Deletions cut 1 base from V and 5 bases from J, with 6 bases between. The CDR3 region is CASSEWSDEQYF. The CDR3 region has the DNA TGTGCCAGCAGTGAATGGTCGGACGAGCAGTACTTC.

This clone was observed once. V usage is TRBV19 and J usage is TRBJ1-4; possibly TRBD1 for D (6 bases). The CDR3 extends over 15 amino acids. V gave up 3 bases and J gave up 7 bases, with 15 bases separating them. Germline-derived CDR1 and CDR2 are LNHDA and SQIVND (reference sequence). As DNA, the CDR3 is TGTGCCAGTAGTATTAGTTCCAGGGGAGGTGAAAAACTGTTTTTT. This encodes CASSISSRGGEKLFF.

This clone was seen just once. The chain recombines TRBV7-9 with TRBJ2-5; no firm D call. The assigned J gene may be wrong: the sequence end matches TRBJ2-7 better. CDR1 and CDR2 (germline): SEHNR, FQNEAQ (reference sequence). CDR3 size: 11 residues. DNA of the CDR3: TGTGCCAGCAGCTTAACCTACGAGCAGTACTTC. Translating it yields CASSLTYEQYF.

In this sample, this clone turned up once. V and J are TRBV4-1 and TRBJ2-1; 9 bases align to TRBD1. Per the germline V gene, CDR1 is MGHRA and CDR2 is YSYEKL. CDR3 length: 17 residues. Losses at the gene ends were 0 bases for V and 0 bases for J; bases not matched to a gene: 3. The CDR3 region is CASSQDGTGSSYNEQFF. CDR3 DNA: TGCGCCAGCAGCCAAGATGGGACAGGGAGCTCCTACAATGAGCAGTTCTTC.

V is TRBV5-1 and J is TRBJ2-6; D ambiguous. Germline V gene data show CDR1 as SGHRS and CDR2 as YFSETQ. With 0 bases removed from V and 5 bases from J, the gap between germline ends came to 9 bases. The CDR3 has 15 residues. The CDR3 bases are TGCGCCAGCAGCTTGGACGGATCATGGGCCAACGTCCTGACTTTC. Its translation is CASSLDGSWANVLTF.

This clone was detected only a few times. The chain carries TRBV10-3 and TRBJ1-2, with D perhaps matching TRBD1 (5 bases). The CDR3 extends over 18 amino acids. Trimming removed 6 bases at V and 3 bases at J, with 26 bases between. Germline CDR1 ENHRY, CDR2 SYGVKD. DNA for the CDR3: TGTGCCATCAGAACAATGGTGGAGACAGATAATATAGACTATGGCTACACCTTC. Protein sequence: CAIRTMVETDNIDYGYTF.

The V gene is TRBV5-5, the J gene TRBJ2-7; D perhaps matches TRBD2 (5 bases). Trimming left V 6 bases short and J 6 bases short, with 31 bases between. Germline V CDR1 and CDR2: SGHKS, YYEKEE (reference sequence). The CDR3 consists of 18 residues. CDR3 loop: CASKVVVVDLADPFEQYF. CDR3 sequence (DNA): TGTGCCAGCAAAGTGGTGGTTGTGGATCTAGCTGATCCATTCGAGCAGTACTTC.

J is TRBJ2-7 and V is TRBV27; 12 nucleotides match TRBD2. Unmatched junction bases numbered 3, after V lost 5 bases and J lost 1 base. Germline assignment: CDR1 MNHEY and CDR2 SMNVEV (reference sequence). The CDR3 length is 15 residues. CDR3 in DNA: TGTGCCAGCAGTGGAGGGACTAGCGGGTCCTACGAGCAGTACTTC. It translates to CASSGGTSGSYEQYF.